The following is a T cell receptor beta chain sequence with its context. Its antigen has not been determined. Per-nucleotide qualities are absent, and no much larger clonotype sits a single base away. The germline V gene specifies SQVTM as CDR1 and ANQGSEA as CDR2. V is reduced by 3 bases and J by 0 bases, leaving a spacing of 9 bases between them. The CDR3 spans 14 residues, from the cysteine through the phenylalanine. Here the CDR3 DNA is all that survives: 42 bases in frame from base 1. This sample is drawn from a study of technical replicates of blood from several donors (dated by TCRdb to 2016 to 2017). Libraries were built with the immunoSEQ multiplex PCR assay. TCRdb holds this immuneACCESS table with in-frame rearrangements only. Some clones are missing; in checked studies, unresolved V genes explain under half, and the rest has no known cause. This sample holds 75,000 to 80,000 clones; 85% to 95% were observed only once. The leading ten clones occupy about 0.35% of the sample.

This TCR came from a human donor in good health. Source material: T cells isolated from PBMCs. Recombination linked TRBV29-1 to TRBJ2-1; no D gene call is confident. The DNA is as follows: TGCAGCGTTGATTCCGTTGTCTCCTACAATGAGCAGTTCTTC. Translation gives CSVDSVVSYNEQFF.